The source of this TCR beta chain is a study of blood T cell repertoires in COVID-19. The protocol was immunoSEQ multiplex PCR, while the TCRdb copy is restricted to in-frame clones and leaves out a portion. This sample has approximately 80,000 clones, with 90% found just once. The CDR3 covers 15 residues. CDR1 and CDR2 (germline): WSHSY, SAAADI. With 3 bases removed from V and 0 bases from J, the gap between germline ends came to 8 bases. Sequencing was done on a sample of peripheral blood. This chain joins TRBV10-2 and TRBJ1-4; tentatively, D is TRBD1 (5 bases). The receptor's source is a woman in her fifties or sixties in a cohort sampled during active COVID-19. Here the CDR3 reads CASSEPGATNEKLFF. DNA for the CDR3: TGCGCCAGCAGTGAACCGGGGGCAACTAATGAAAAACTGTTTTTT.